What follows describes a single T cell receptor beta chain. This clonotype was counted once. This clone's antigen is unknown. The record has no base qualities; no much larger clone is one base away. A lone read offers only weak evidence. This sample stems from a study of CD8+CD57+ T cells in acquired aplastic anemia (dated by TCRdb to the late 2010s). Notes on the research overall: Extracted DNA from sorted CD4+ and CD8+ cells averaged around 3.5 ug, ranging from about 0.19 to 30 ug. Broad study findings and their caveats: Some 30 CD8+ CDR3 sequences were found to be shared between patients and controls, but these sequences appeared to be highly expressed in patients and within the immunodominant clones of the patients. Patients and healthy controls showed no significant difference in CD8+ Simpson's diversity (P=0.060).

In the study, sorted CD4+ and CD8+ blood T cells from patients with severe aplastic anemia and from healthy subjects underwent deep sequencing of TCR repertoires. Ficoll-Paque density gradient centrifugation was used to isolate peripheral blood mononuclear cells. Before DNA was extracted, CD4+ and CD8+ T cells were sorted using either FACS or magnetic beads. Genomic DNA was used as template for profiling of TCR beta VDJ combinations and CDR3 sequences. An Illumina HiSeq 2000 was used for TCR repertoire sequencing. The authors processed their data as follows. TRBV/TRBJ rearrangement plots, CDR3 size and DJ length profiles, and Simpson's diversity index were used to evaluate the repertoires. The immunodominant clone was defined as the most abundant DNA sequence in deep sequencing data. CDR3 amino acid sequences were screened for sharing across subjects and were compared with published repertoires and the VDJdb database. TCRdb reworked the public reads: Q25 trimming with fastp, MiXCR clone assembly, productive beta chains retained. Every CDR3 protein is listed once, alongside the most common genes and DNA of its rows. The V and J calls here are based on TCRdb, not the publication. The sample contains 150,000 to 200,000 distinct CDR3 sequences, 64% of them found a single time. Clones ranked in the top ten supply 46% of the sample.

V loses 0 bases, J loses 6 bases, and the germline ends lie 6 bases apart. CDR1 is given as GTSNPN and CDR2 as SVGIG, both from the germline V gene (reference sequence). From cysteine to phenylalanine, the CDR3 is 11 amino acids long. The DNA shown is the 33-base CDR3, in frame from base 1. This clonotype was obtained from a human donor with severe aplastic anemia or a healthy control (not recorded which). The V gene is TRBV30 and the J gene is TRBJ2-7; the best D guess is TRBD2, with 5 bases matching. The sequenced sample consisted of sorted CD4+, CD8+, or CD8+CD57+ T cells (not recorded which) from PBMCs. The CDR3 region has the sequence CAWSVGGEQYF. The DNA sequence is TGTGCCTGGAGTGTTGGAGGCGAGCAGTACTTC.